This is a list of T cell receptor beta chains from one sample in a study of shared clonotypes between healthy human individuals. Produced via immunoSEQ multiplex PCR; TCRdb's table is partial and in-frame only. This table holds 400,000 to 600,000 clones, 90% to 96% found once. The specimen sequenced was naive CD4+ T cells sorted from blood. These receptors were obtained from a woman aged 30 to 39 in good health. The CDR3 runs from the conserved cysteine through the conserved F or W. Fields, in order: J gene, V gene, clone size, D gene, CDR3 protein, CDR3 DNA. A D gene is named only where the DNA matches it firmly. Where a row states a size, it is once, few, many or the class of an expanded clone; other rows omit it.

>TRBJ2-2|TRBV15|NA|NA
CATSRDLGVLNTGELFF
TGTGCCACCAGCAGAGATTTAGGGGTCCTGAACACCGGGGAGCTGTTTTTT
>TRBJ2-2|TRBV2|NA|TRBD1
CASSDLGTGVSGELFF
TGTGCCAGCAGTGATCTAGGGACAGGGGTTTCCGGGGAGCTGTTTTTT
>TRBJ2-5|TRBV28|NA|NA
CASNEAYQETQYF
TGTGCCAGCAATGAGGCGTACCAAGAGACCCAGTACTTC
>TRBJ1-5|TRBV28|NA|NA
CASSFPQGYNQPQHF
TGTGCCAGCAGTTTTCCGCAGGGCTACAATCAGCCCCAGCATTTT
>TRBJ1-2|TRBV6-5|NA|TRBD1
CASSSGQGAPSGYTF
TGTGCCAGCAGTTCGGGACAGGGGGCGCCGAGTGGCTACACCTTC
>TRBJ1-5|TRBV19|NA|TRBD1
CASRDGQGLPIAGQPQHF
TGTGCCAGTAGGGACGGACAGGGGCTACCCATAGCAGGTCAGCCCCAGCATTTT
>TRBJ1-5|TRBV11-2|NA|NA
CASSQSAGSNQPQHF
TGTGCCAGCAGCCAGTCAGCAGGGAGCAATCAGCCCCAGCATTTT
>TRBJ1-5|TRBV2|NA|NA
CASSVAESNQPQHF
TGTGCCAGCAGTGTGGCAGAGAGTAATCAGCCCCAGCATTTT
>TRBJ1-4|TRBV28|NA|TRBD1
CASSLYTGERVNEKLFF
TGTGCCAGCAGTTTATATACAGGGGAACGGGTTAATGAAAAACTGTTTTTT
>TRBJ2-7|TRBV2|NA|TRBD1
CASRTTGGVYEQYF
TGTGCCAGCAGAACGACAGGGGGGGTTTACGAGCAGTACTTC
>TRBJ1-5|TRBV7-9|NA|NA
CASSLSGDQPQHF
TGTGCCAGCAGCTTATCAGGGGACCAGCCCCAGCATTTT
>TRBJ2-7|TRBV5-1|once|TRBD1
CASSLAFSGGSEQYF
TGCGCCAGCAGCTTGGCCTTTTCAGGGGGTTCCGAGCAGTACTTC
>TRBJ2-1|TRBV7-7|NA|NA
CASSPTGNNEQFF
TGTGCCAGCAGCCCCACGGGAAACAATGAGCAGTTCTTC
>TRBJ2-7|TRBV5-4|NA|NA
CAMRPVLAGFVEQYF
TGTGCCATGCGACCCGTCCTGGCAGGGTTCGTCGAGCAGTACTTC
>TRBJ1-5|TRBV6-6|NA|NA
CASRSAGNSNQPQHF
TGTGCCAGCAGGAGCGCAGGGAATAGCAATCAGCCCCAGCATTTT
>TRBJ1-5|TRBV28|NA|NA
CASSFKSFISNQPQHF
TGTGCCAGCAGTTTTAAGTCTTTCATCAGCAATCAGCCCCAGCATTTT
>TRBJ2-7|TRBV10-3|NA|TRBD2
CAISGNLAVSSYEQYF
TGTGCCATCAGTGGAAATCTAGCGGTAAGCTCCTACGAGCAGTACTTC
>TRBJ2-3|TRBV6-5|NA|NA
CASSYSTSGMYF
TGTGCCAGCAGTTACTCTACTAGTGGGATGTATTTT
>TRBJ2-7|TRBV9|NA|TRBD2
CASSAQPGTSSYEQYF
TGTGCCAGCAGCGCCCAGCCGGGGACTAGCTCCTACGAGCAGTACTTC
>TRBJ1-3|TRBV29-1|NA|NA
CSVERGYSGNTIYF
TGCAGCGTTGAGAGGGGCTACTCTGGAAACACCATATATTTT
>TRBJ2-1|TRBV7-9|NA|TRBD2
CASSPFSSGQRSEQFF
TGTGCCAGCAGCCCTTTCTCTAGCGGGCAACGGAGTGAGCAGTTCTTC
>TRBJ1-1|TRBV7-2|NA|NA
CASSRGETEAFF
TGTGCCAGCAGCAGAGGGGAGACTGAAGCTTTCTTT
>TRBJ2-7|TRBV30|once|NA
CAWSVAQGSAYEQYF
TGTGCCTGGAGTGTGGCACAGGGATCGGCCTACGAGCAGTACTTC
>TRBJ1-5|TRBV10-1|NA|NA
CASLSFKDSTDNQPQHF
TGCGCCAGCCTAAGTTTTAAGGACAGTACGGACAATCAGCCCCAGCATTTT
>TRBJ2-1|TRBV7-3|NA|TRBD2
CASSSQTSGYYNEQFF
TGTGCCAGCAGCTCCCAAACTAGCGGTTACTACAATGAGCAGTTCTTC
>TRBJ2-1|TRBV6-1|NA|TRBD2
CASSPGTSGRNEQFF
TGTGCCAGCAGTCCAGGGACTAGCGGGAGGAATGAGCAGTTCTTC
>TRBJ2-2|TRBV30|NA|TRBD1
CAWSASPGQAALVLFF
TGTGCCTGGAGTGCCTCTCCGGGACAGGCCGCTTTGGTGCTGTTTTTT
>TRBJ2-7|TRBV6-6|NA|NA
CASREEGSDYEQYF
TGTGCCAGCAGGGAGGAGGGTTCGGACTACGAGCAGTACTTC
>TRBJ2-3|TRBV9|NA|NA
CASSVAPSTDTQYF
TGTGCCAGCAGCGTAGCACCTAGCACAGATACGCAGTATTTT
>TRBJ1-5|TRBV6-5|NA|TRBD1
CASSYYGTGSGQPQHF
TGTGCCAGCAGTTACTACGGGACAGGGTCGGGACAGCCCCAGCATTTT
>TRBJ2-5|TRBV7-2|once|NA
CASSPNPGGKGETQYF
TGTGCCAGCAGTCCGAACCCAGGGGGGAAGGGGGAGACCCAGTACTTC
>TRBJ2-3|TRBV6-5|NA|NA
CASSYLAGNRPDTQYF
TGTGCCAGCAGTTACTTGGCAGGGAATCGCCCAGATACGCAGTATTTT
>TRBJ1-2|TRBV5-5|once|TRBD1
CASSRDRGYGYTF
TGTGCCAGCAGCCGGGACAGGGGCTATGGCTACACCTTC
>TRBJ1-5|TRBV5-1|NA|TRBD1
CASSPDRGGQPQHF
TGCGCCAGCAGCCCCGACAGGGGGGGTCAGCCCCAGCATTTT
>TRBJ2-2|TRBV10-1|NA|NA
CATSPGSNTGELFF
TGCGCCACCAGCCCCGGTTCGAACACCGGGGAGCTGTTTTTT
>TRBJ2-1|TRBV13|NA|NA
CASSLRGASSYNEQFF
TGTGCCAGCAGCTTACGAGGGGCGAGCTCCTACAATGAGCAGTTCTTC
>TRBJ1-4|TRBV7-9|NA|NA
CASSYPTGLKWEEKLFF
TGTGCCAGCAGCTACCCGACAGGCCTGAAGTGGGAGGAAAAACTGTTTTTT
>TRBJ2-7|TRBV2|once|TRBD1
CASSLIGQGSHEQYF
TGTGCCAGCAGCCTTATAGGACAGGGTAGCCACGAGCAGTACTTC
>TRBJ1-2|TRBV28|NA|TRBD1
CASFRLIGQGANGYTF
TGTGCTTCGTTTCGGTTAATAGGACAGGGGGCGAATGGCTACACCTTC
>TRBJ1-5|TRBV28|NA|NA
CASLTPAEEPQHF
TGTGCCAGCCTTACCCCGGCGGAGGAGCCCCAGCATTTT
>TRBJ2-6|TRBV9|NA|NA
CASSLSYPQSFSGANVLTF
TGTGCCAGCTCCTTGAGTTACCCCCAATCCTTCTCTGGGGCCAACGTCCTGACTTTC
>TRBJ2-7|TRBV7-9|NA|NA
CASSLGGLDHYEQYF
TGTGCCAGCAGCTTAGGGGGACTGGACCACTACGAGCAGTACTTC
>TRBJ1-2|TRBV7-9|NA|NA
CASNPGGGNGYTF
TGTGCCAGCAACCCTGGGGGAGGGAATGGCTACACCTTC
>TRBJ1-3|TRBV14|NA|NA
CASSRLGPTIYF
TGTGCCAGCAGCCGGCTGGGGCCCACCATATATTTT
>TRBJ2-7|TRBV5-4|NA|NA
CASSFGPYEQYF
TGTGCCAGCAGCTTTGGTCCGTACGAGCAGTACTTC
>TRBJ2-7|TRBV27|NA|NA
CASRPDGQGEQYF
TGTGCCAGCCGCCCGGACGGCCAGGGAGAGCAGTACTTC
>TRBJ2-7|TRBV28|NA|TRBD2
CASSPTWRPGTTHEQYF
TGTGCCAGCAGTCCTACTTGGCGACCCGGGACTACTCACGAGCAGTACTTC
>TRBJ2-3|TRBV5-1|NA|TRBD1
CASSLFGQGTDTQYF
TGCGCCAGTTCGCTATTCGGACAGGGGACAGATACGCAGTATTTT
>TRBJ2-6|TRBV5-1|NA|NA
CASSIVRVGTTSSGANVLTF
TGCGCCAGCAGCATAGTTAGGGTGGGAACCACAAGCTCTGGGGCCAACGTCCTGACTTTC
>TRBJ1-5|TRBV2|NA|TRBD1
CASTPQGDPSPQHF
TGTGCCAGCACCCCCCAGGGGGACCCTTCGCCCCAGCATTTT
>TRBJ1-2|TRBV6-1|NA|TRBD1
CASSEVDRGFGGYTF
TGTGCCAGCAGTGAAGTCGACAGGGGCTTTGGTGGCTACACCTTC
>TRBJ2-1|TRBV7-6|once|TRBD2
CASSKGLADYNEQFF
TGTGCCAGCAGCAAAGGACTAGCGGATTACAATGAGCAGTTCTTC
>TRBJ2-7|TRBV11-2|NA|NA
CASSPRYKPYEQYF
TGTGCCAGCAGCCCCCGGTACAAACCCTACGAGCAGTACTTC
>TRBJ2-1|TRBV6-1|NA|NA
CASRGPSDYYNEQFF
TGTGCCAGCAGGGGGCCTAGCGATTATTACAATGAGCAGTTCTTC
>TRBJ2-7|TRBV11-2|once|NA
CASSNGAQQYF
TGTGCCAGCAGTAACGGAGCCCAGCAGTACTTC
>TRBJ1-1|TRBV10-2|NA|NA
CASRGGSLYTEAFF
TGCGCCAGCAGGGGAGGGTCTCTCTACACTGAAGCTTTCTTT
>TRBJ1-1|TRBV5-1|NA|NA
CASSLEGTEAFF
TGCGCCAGCAGCTTGGAGGGCACTGAAGCTTTCTTT
>TRBJ2-7|TRBV5-1|NA|TRBD2
CASSLASAGDEQYF
TGCGCCAGCAGCTTGGCTTCAGCGGGAGACGAGCAGTACTTC
>TRBJ1-4|TRBV27|NA|NA
CASSSPVRGEKLFF
TGTGCCAGCAGTTCCCCGGTGAGAGGGGAAAAACTGTTTTTT